The present entry profiles one T cell receptor beta chain with its context. From germline, CDR1 is KGHSH and CDR2 LQKENI. The J segment lost 11 bases and the V segment lost 3 bases, leaving 12 bases of the junction unmatched. The length of the CDR3 is 14 residues. PCR primers comprised 60 Vbeta and 13 Jbeta primers. Sequenced by immunoSEQ multiplex PCR; TCRdb stores in-frame clones only, minus some. The table has around 120,000 clones, 75% to 85% seen once. The sample originates from a study of cytomegalovirus exposure and HLA in healthy donors. J is TRBJ1-1 and V is TRBV18; 7 nucleotides match TRBD1. Sequenced sample: PBMCs. The source of this sequence is a man aged 25 to 40 in good health and CMV-seropositive. The CDR3 nucleotides read TGTGCCAGCTCACCGGGCCAGGGGGGAAAAAAGGCTTTCTTT. Translation gives CASSPGQGGKKAFF.